Sequencing of this T cell receptor (beta chain) was carried out in a study of Ad26.COV2.S vaccination and SARS-CoV-2 variants. Study-wide background: Of the COV1001 trial arms, the Ad26.COV2.S arm included the donor. Study-wide findings and caveats: Vaccinated and placebo-treated recipients had similar non-spike TCR breadth.

CDR1 and CDR2 from the germline V gene are SSHAT and FNYEAQ (reference sequence). V was cut by 1 base and J by 0 bases, with 15 bases left in between. CDR3 size: 18 residues. The treatment: 15 to 20 received Ad26.COV2.S at low or high dose, single or two shots; about 5 received placebo; per-sample allocation not given. Each sample was drawn 63 days after the first injection (of vaccine or placebo). As for this clone: Its antigen is as yet unknown.

Libraries were prepared by immunoSEQ multiplex PCR; TCRdb keeps only in-frame clonotypes and omits some of them. This table has fewer than 400,000 clones, more than 85% appearing once. This specimen consisted of peripheral blood, obtained in a trial of Ad26.COV2.S vaccine versus placebo. V usage is TRBV7-7 and J usage is TRBJ2-2; weak D call: TRBD1 (6 bases). The source of this sequence is a person between 18 and 60 years old who received the Ad26.COV2.S COVID-19 vaccine or a placebo. The CDR3 protein is CASSLEIGTIANTGELFF. CDR3 bases: TGTGCCAGCAGCTTAGAGATCGGGACAATCGCGAACACCGGGGAGCTGTTTTTT.